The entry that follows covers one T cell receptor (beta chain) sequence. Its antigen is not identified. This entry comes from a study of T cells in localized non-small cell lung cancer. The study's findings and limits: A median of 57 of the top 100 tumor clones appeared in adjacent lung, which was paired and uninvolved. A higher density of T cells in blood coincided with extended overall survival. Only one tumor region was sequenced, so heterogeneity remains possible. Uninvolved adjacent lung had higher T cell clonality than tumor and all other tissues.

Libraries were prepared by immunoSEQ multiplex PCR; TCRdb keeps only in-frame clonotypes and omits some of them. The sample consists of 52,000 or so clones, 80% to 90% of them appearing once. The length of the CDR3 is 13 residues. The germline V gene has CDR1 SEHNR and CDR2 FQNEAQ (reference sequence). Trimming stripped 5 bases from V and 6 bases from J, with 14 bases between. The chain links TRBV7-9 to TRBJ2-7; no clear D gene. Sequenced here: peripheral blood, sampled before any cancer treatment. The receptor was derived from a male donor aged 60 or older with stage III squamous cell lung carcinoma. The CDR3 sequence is CASSLTAALEQYF. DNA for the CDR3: TGTGCCAGCAGCCTAACCGCGGCTCTCGAGCAGTACTTC.